The TCR beta chain under discussion was sequenced for a study of T-cell memory formation after mild COVID-19. Across the whole study: TCR clusters largely stayed donor specific.

About this clonotype itself: No antigen is known for it.

Study results and limitations: Certain responding clones were present in pre-infection memory, suggesting participation of cross-reactive memory.

Germline V gives CDR1 GTSNPN, CDR2 SVGIG (reference sequence). The CDR3 consists of 14 residues. With 3 bases removed from V and 1 base from J, the gap between germline ends came to 10 bases. Libraries for TCRalpha and TCRbeta carried sample barcodes and unique molecular identifiers via 5'RACE. A single record per CDR3 protein comes from TCRdb applying MiXCR to the 5' RACE reads. This repertoire shows 100,000 to 150,000 distinct CDR3 sequences, about a sixth found once; its top ten account for 5% to 5.5%. The V call is TRBV30, the J call TRBJ1-5; TRBD1 might be the D (6 bases). This receptor was identified in a man younger than 35 who had mild COVID-19 (a few samples of this study predate the infection). Cell type and time point are not known. Material: PBMCs or a T cell subset sorted from them (not recorded which). The CDR3 protein is CAWRTQGSNQPQHF. The CDR3, as DNA: TGTGCCTGGAGAACACAGGGAAGCAATCAGCCCCAGCATTTT.